What follows describes a single T cell receptor beta chain. This CDR3 has 13 amino acids. V was clipped by 3 bases and J by 0 bases, with 3 bases between them. The sample is drawn from a study of shared clonotypes between healthy human individuals. As for the study in general: Used for every donor were three CD4 naive, three CD4 memory, two CD8 naive and one CD8 memory plate.

The assay was immunoSEQ multiplex PCR, and TCRdb's table has in-frame clones only and misses some. The sample has some 2,500,000 clones; 92% are singletons. This receptor was identified in a man between 18 and 35 years old in good health. Some clones in this sample may be carry-over from other donors' samples. The material sequenced was naive CD4+ T cells from PBMCs. The subset here: CD45RA+ positively selected. The V and J genes are TRBV23-1 and TRBJ2-1; D is ambiguous. TRBV23-1 is noted as an ORF with a role that remains uncertain. This CDR3 reads CASSHPSYNEQFF. The CDR3 nucleotides are TGCGCCAGCAGTCATCCCTCCTACAATGAGCAGTTCTTC.